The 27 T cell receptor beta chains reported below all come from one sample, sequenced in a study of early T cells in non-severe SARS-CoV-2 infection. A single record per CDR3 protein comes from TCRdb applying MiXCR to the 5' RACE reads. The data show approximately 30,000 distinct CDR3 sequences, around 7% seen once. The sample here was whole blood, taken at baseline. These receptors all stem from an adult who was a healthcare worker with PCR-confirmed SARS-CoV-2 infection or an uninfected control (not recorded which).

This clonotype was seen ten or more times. The CDR3 sequence: CASARTLRTDTQYF. Here the CDR3 DNA reads TGTGCCAGCGCCCGGACTCTCCGCACAGATACGCAGTATTTT. The chain recombines TRBV6-5 with TRBJ2-3; the D gene is possibly TRBD2 (5 bases). This CDR3 has 14 amino acids. Germline assignment: CDR1 MNHEY and CDR2 SVGAGI. The V gene lost 8 bases and the J gene lost 1 base, with 13 bases spanning the gap.

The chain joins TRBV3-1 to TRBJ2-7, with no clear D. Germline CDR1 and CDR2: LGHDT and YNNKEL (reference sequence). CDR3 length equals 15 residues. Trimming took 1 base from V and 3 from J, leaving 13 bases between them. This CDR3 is CASSQGFTIGYEQYF. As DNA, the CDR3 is TGTGCCAGCAGCCAAGGGTTTACAATAGGCTACGAGCAGTACTTC.

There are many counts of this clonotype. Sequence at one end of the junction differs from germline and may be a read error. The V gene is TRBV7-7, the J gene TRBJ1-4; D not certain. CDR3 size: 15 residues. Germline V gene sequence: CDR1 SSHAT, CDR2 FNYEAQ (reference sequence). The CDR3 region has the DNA TGTGCTAGCAGCTTAGGAGTCTCGACCAATGAAAAACTGTTTTTT. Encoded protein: CASSLGVSTNEKLFF. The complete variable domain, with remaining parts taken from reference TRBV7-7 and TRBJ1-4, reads GAGVSQSPRYKVTKRGQDVTLRCDPISSHATLYWYQQALGQGPEFLTYFNYEAQPDKSGLPSDRFSAERPEGSISTLTIQRTEQRDSAMYRCASSLGVSTNEKLFFGSGTQLSVL.

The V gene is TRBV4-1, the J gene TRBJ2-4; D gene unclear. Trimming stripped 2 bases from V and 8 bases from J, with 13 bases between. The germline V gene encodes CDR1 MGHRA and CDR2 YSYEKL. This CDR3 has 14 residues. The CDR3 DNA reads TGCGCCAGCAGCCAATTACCTATGGTGGACATTCAGTACTTC. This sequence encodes CASSQLPMVDIQYF.

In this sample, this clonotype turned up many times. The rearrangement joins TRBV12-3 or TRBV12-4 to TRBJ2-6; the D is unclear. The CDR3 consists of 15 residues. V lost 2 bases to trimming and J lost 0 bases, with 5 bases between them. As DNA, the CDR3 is TGTGCCAGCAGTTTATTCAGCTCTGGGGCCAACGTCCTGACTTTC. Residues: CASSLFSSGANVLTF.

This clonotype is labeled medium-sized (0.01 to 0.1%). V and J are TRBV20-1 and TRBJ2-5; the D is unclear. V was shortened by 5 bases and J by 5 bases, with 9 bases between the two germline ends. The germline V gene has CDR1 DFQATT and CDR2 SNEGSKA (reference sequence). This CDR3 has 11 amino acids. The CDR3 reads CSAGRRETQYF. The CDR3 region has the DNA TGCAGTGCTGGTCGACGTGAGACCCAGTACTTC.

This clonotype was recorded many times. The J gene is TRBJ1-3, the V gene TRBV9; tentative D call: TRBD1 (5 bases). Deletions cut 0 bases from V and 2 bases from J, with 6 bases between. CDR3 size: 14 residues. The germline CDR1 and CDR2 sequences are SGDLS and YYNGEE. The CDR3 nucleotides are TGTGCCAGCAGCGTAGGAGGGGCTGGAAACACCATATATTTT. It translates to CASSVGGAGNTIYF.

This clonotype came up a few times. In nucleotides, the CDR3 is TGCAGTGCTACGCCATTACTATCGGGACAAGATACGCAGTATTTT. As protein: CSATPLLSGQDTQYF. The gene calls are TRBV20-1 and TRBJ2-3, with a possible D match to TRBD1 (6 bases). CDR1 and CDR2 (germline): DFQATT, SNEGSKA (reference sequence). V was cut by 4 bases and J by 5 bases, with 19 bases left in between. The CDR3 runs 15 residues.

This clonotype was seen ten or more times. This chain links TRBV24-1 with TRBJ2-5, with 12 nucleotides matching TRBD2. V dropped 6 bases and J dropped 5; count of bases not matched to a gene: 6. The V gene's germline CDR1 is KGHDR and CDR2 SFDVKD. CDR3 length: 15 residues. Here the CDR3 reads CATSQTSGSFETQYF. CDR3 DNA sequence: TGTGCCACCAGTCAGACTAGCGGGAGCTTTGAGACCCAGTACTTC.

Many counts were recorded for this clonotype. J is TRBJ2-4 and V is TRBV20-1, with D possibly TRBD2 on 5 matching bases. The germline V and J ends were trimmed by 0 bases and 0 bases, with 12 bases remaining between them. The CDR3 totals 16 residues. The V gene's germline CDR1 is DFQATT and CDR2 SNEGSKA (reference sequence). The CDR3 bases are TGCAGTGCTAGAGACGGGCTTGCGGGAGCCAAAAACATTCAGTACTTC. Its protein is CSARDGLAGAKNIQYF.

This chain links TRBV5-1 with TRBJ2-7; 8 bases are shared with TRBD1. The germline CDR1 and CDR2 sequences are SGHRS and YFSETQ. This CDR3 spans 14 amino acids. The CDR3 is CVSSFGTGDYEQYV. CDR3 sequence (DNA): TGCGTCAGCAGCTTCGGGACAGGAGACTACGAGCAGTACGTC.

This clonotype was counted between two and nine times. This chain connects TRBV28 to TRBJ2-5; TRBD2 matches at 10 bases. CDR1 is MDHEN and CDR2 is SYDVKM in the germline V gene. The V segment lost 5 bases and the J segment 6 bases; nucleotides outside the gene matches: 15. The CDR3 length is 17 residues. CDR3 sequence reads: CASSRTGTSERGKTQYF. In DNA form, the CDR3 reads TGTGCCAGCAGTCGGACAGGGACTAGCGAGCGAGGGAAGACCCAGTACTTC.

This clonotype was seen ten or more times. CDR3 residues: CASSARGGSYEQYV. CDR3 DNA: TGTGCCAGCAGTGCGAGGGGCGGGAGCTACGAGCAGTACGTC. The chain carries TRBV6-2 or TRBV6-3 and TRBJ2-7; 7 bases line up with TRBD2. CDR1 and CDR2 (germline): MNHEY, SVGEGT. The V segment lost 5 bases and the J segment 3 bases; nucleotides outside the gene matches: 7. This CDR3 contains 14 residues.

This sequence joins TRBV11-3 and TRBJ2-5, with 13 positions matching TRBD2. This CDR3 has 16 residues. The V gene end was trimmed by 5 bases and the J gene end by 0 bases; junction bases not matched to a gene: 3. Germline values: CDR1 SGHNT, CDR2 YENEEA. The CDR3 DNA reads TGTGCCAGCAGCCGGACTAGCGGGAGAAACCAAGAGACCCAGTACTTC. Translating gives CASSRTSGRNQETQYF.

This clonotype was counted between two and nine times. The CDR3 region is CASSLAAFNEQFF. CDR3 DNA: TGTGCCAGCAGCTTAGCTGCATTCAATGAGCAGTTCTTC. The V gene is TRBV7-6, the J gene TRBJ2-1; D unclear. The germline V gene has CDR1 SGHVS and CDR2 FNYEAQ. The CDR3 contains 13 residues. Trimming cost V 0 bases and J 6 bases, with 6 bases left between them.

The CDR3 sequence: CASSPTYGLAGGYEQYF. CDR3 in DNA: TGTGCCAGCAGTCCAACTTATGGGCTAGCGGGAGGTTACGAGCAGTACTTC. This chain uses TRBV27 with TRBJ2-7, with TRBD2 identical over 11 bases. This CDR3 has 17 residues. Germline loops: CDR1 MNHEY, CDR2 SMNVEV (reference sequence). Losses at the gene ends were 5 bases for V and 4 bases for J; bases not matched to a gene: 13.

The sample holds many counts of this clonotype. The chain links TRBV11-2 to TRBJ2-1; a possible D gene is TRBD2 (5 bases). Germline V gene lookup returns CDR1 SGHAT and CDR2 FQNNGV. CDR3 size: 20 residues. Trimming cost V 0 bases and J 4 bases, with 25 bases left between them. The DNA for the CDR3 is TGTGCCAGCAGCTTAGAAGGACTTGTGAACATCATCGGAATATACAATGAGCAGTTCTTC. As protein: CASSLEGLVNIIGIYNEQFF.

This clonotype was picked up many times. In DNA form, the CDR3 reads TGTGCCAGCAGTCAAGGGCCCGGGACACCCGAATCGAACACCGGGGAGCTGTTTTTT. Its translation is CASSQGPGTPESNTGELFF. The genes are TRBV27 and TRBJ2-2; a possible D gene is TRBD1 (6 bases). This CDR3 is built from 19 residues. Germline CDR1 MNHEY, CDR2 SMNVEV (reference sequence). Trimming took 5 bases from V and 0 from J, leaving 22 bases between them.

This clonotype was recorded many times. The CDR3, as DNA: TGTGCCAGCAGCCATGGGCTAGCGATCGCTAATGAGCAGTTCTTC. Residues: CASSHGLAIANEQFF. The J gene is TRBJ2-1, the V gene TRBV4-2; tentatively, D is TRBD2 (6 bases). CDR1 LGHNA and CDR2 YNFKEQ come from the germline V gene. The CDR3 contains 15 residues. Trimming stripped 3 bases from V and 7 bases from J, with 16 bases between.

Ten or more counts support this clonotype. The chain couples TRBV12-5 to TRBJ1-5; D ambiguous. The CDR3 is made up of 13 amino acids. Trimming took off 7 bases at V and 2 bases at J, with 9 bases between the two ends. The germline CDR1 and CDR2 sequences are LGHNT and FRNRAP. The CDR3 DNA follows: TGTGCTAGTGCACCGGAAGGCAATCAGCCCCAGCATTTT. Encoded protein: CASAPEGNQPQHF. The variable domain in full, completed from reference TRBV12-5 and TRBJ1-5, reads DARVTQTPRHKVTEMGQEVTMRCQPILGHNTVFWYRQTMMQGLELLAYFRNRAPLDDSGMPKDRFSAEMPDATLATLKIQPSEPRDSAVYFCASAPEGNQPQHFGDGTRLSIL.

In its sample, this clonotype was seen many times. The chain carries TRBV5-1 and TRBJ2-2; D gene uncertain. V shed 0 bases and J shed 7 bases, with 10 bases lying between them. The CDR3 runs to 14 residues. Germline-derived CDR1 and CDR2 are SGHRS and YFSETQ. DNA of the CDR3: TGCGCCAGCAGCTTGGTTCCCGAACGCGGGGAGCTGTTTTTT. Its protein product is CASSLVPERGELFF.

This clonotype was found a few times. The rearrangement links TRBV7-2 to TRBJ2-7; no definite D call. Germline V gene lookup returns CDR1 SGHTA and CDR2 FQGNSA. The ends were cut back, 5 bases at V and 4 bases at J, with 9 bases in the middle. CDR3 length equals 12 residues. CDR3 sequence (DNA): TGTGCCAGCAGCGTAACAGCATACGAGCAGTACTTC. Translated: CASSVTAYEQYF.

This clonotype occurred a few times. The CDR3 DNA sequence: TGTGCCAGCAGCTTGGTAGGAGCTGCGAACACCGGGGAGCTGTTTTTT. Translation gives CASSLVGAANTGELFF. This chain connects TRBV5-5 to TRBJ2-2; D remains unclear. The CDR3 is 16 residues long. Germline values: CDR1 SGHKS, CDR2 YYEKEE (reference sequence). With 0 bases removed from V and 0 bases from J, the gap between germline ends came to 9 bases.

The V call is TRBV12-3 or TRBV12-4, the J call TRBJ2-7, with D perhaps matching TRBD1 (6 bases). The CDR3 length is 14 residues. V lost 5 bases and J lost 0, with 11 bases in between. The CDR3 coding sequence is TGTGCCAGCAGTCTGGGACATTCCTCCTACGAGCAGTACGTC. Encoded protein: CASSLGHSSYEQYV.

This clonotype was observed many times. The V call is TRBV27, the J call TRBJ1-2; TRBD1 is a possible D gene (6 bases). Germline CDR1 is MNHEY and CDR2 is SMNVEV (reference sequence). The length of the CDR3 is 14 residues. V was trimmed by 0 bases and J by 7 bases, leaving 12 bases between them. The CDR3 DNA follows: TGTGCCAGCAGTTTATCAACAGGGTATCCTGGCTACACCTTC. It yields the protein CASSLSTGYPGYTF.

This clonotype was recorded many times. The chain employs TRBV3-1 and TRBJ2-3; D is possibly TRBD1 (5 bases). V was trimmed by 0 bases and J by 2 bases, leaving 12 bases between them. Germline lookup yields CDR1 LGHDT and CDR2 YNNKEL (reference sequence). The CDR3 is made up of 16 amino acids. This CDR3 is CASSQDSGFVTDTQYF. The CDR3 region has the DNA TGTGCCAGCAGCCAAGACTCAGGGTTCGTCACAGATACGCAGTATTTT.

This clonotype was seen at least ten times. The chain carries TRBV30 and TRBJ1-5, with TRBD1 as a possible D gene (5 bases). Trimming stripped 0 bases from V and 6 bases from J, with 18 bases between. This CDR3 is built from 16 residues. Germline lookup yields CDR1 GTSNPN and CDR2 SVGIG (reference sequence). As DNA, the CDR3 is TGTGCCTGGAGTGTACCACAGGAGGTAAAGGGTCAGCCCCAGCATTTT. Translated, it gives CAWSVPQEVKGQPQHF.